Each of the 30 T cell receptor beta chains below was sequenced from the same sample in a study of blood T cell repertoires in COVID-19. Sequencing used immunoSEQ multiplex PCR; TCRdb keeps in-frame clones, though not all of them. The table lists more than 200,000 clones, around 86% of them singletons. Input material: PBMCs or T cells enriched from blood (not recorded which). The receptors here all came from a man aged 25-40 years in a cohort exposed to, infected with or recovered from COVID-19 (not recorded which).

A single count supports this clone. The chain employs TRBV5-1 and TRBJ2-1, with a weak D call TRBD2 (7 bases). Trimming removed 3 bases at V and 2 bases at J, with 18 bases between. Germline V gene data show CDR1 as SGHRS and CDR2 as YFSETQ. This CDR3 has 17 residues. CDR3 protein: CASSSRGGQRAYNEQFF. CDR3 sequence (DNA): TGCGCCAGCAGCTCGAGGGGGGGCCAAAGGGCCTACAATGAGCAGTTCTTC.

The chain is built from TRBV7-9 and TRBJ1-6; perhaps TRBD1 as D (5 bases). The ends were cut back, 4 bases at V and 9 bases at J, with 22 bases in the middle. This CDR3 contains 17 residues. Germline assignment: CDR1 SEHNR and CDR2 FQNEAQ (reference sequence). CDR3 region: CASSSHNIQGSGSPLHF. The CDR3 bases are TGTGCCAGCAGCTCGCACAATATCCAGGGAAGTGGTTCACCCCTCCACTTT.

The J gene is TRBJ1-2, the V gene TRBV29-1; 10 positions match TRBD1. Germline lookup yields CDR1 SQVTM and CDR2 ANQGSEA. With 5 bases clipped from V and 9 bases from J, the junction kept 6 bases outside the gene matches. This CDR3 region has 12 residues. The CDR3: CSVQTGGDRYTF. The CDR3 DNA follows: TGCAGCGTTCAGACAGGGGGCGATCGCTACACCTTC.

The CDR3 protein is CASSLWQGATDTQYF. The CDR3 nucleotides are TGTGCCAGCAGTTTGTGGCAGGGGGCGACAGATACGCAGTATTTT. The V call is TRBV28, the J call TRBJ2-3, with 8 bases that match TRBD1. The CDR3 totals 15 residues. CDR1 is MDHEN, CDR2 SYDVKM, per germline. Trimming took 3 bases from V and 3 from J; bases not matched to a gene: 5.

CDR3 residues: CASSEAGQGAFQPQHF. The CDR3 bases are TGTGCCAGCAGTGAAGCCGGACAGGGGGCTTTTCAGCCCCAGCATTTT. The chain uses TRBV6-1 and TRBJ1-5, with TRBD1 identical over 11 bases. CDR3 size: 16 residues. Germline V gene data show CDR1 as MNHNS and CDR2 as SASEGT. After removal of 0 bases from V and 6 bases from J, the junction contained 4 bases not matched to a gene.

The rearrangement joins TRBV6-5 to TRBJ2-7, with a tentative D call TRBD1 (6 bases). V was cut by 2 bases and J by 3 bases, with 11 bases left in between. This CDR3 has 14 residues. Germline assignment: CDR1 MNHEY and CDR2 SVGAGI. CDR3 nucleotide sequence: TGTGCCAGCAGTTACCTCCTAGGGGGCTACGAGCAGTACTTC. Its protein is CASSYLLGGYEQYF.

This CDR3 is CASRGTISGRANEQFF. The CDR3 nucleotides are TGTGCCAGCAGGGGTACTATTAGCGGGAGGGCCAATGAGCAGTTCTTC. The chain carries TRBV7-9 and TRBJ2-1; TRBD2 aligns across 11 bases. The CDR3 loop spans 16 amino acids. V lost 6 bases and J lost 6; bases outside the gene matches: 10. Germline lookup yields CDR1 SEHNR and CDR2 FQNEAQ (reference sequence). Looking up the rest from reference TRBV7-9 and TRBJ2-1 gives the full variable domain: DTGVSQNPRHKITKRGQNVTFRCDPISEHNRLYWYRQTLGQGPEFLTYFQNEAQLEKSRLLSDRFSAERPKGSFSTLEIQRTEQGDSAMYLCASRGTISGRANEQFFGPGTRLTVL.

This clone came up once. The rearrangement links TRBV29-1 to TRBJ1-5; D might be TRBD1 (5 bases). The CDR3 covers 13 residues. V was shortened by 4 bases and J by 3 bases, with 10 bases between the two germline ends. Germline CDR1 reads SQVTM; CDR2 reads ANQGSEA. This CDR3 is CSVADSYNQPQHF. As DNA, the CDR3 is TGCAGCGTTGCCGACAGTTACAATCAGCCCCAGCATTTT.

Ten or more counts support this clone. Additional DNA sequences in this sample encode the identical CDR3. This chain's CDR3 is CASSGGAAGELFF. The CDR3 DNA sequence: TGTGCCAGCTCGGGGGGCGCGGCCGGGGAGCTGTTTTTT. V usage is TRBV12-3 or TRBV12-4 and J usage is TRBJ2-2; tentatively, D is TRBD2 (7 bases). There are 13 residues in the CDR3. Trimming took 8 bases from V and 6 from J, leaving 13 bases between them.

Concerning this clone itself: At the DNA level, this CDR3 is encoded by other sequences in the same sample as well. This chain uses TRBV4-1 with TRBJ1-2; 9 nucleotides line up with TRBD1. J gave up 5 bases and V 1 base, and 5 bases lay outside the gene matches. Germline V gene sequence: CDR1 MGHRA, CDR2 YSYEKL. The CDR3 spans 15 residues. The CDR3 DNA sequence: TGCGCCAGCAGCCAAGGGGGACAGGGTGGTTATGGCTACACCTTC. Translating it yields CASSQGGQGGYGYTF.

The chain couples TRBV19 to TRBJ1-3; D not resolved. V was trimmed by 9 bases and J by 0 bases, leaving 12 bases between them. This CDR3 spans 14 amino acids. The germline gives CDR1 LNHDA, CDR2 SQIVND (reference sequence). This CDR3 reads CASRSGLSGNTIYF. The DNA for the CDR3 is TGTGCCAGCAGATCAGGCCTCTCTGGAAACACCATATATTTT.

The chain carries TRBV9 and TRBJ2-2, with no clear D. In germline, CDR1 is SGDLS, CDR2 YYNGEE. Trimming left V 5 bases short and J 0 bases short, with 5 bases between. The CDR3 contains 13 residues. CDR3 nucleotide sequence: TGTGCCAGCAGTAGAACGAACACCGGGGAGCTGTTTTTT. This translates into CASSRTNTGELFF. The full variable domain, its missing parts supplied by reference TRBV9 and TRBJ2-2, is DSGVTQTPKHLITATGQRVTLRCSPRSGDLSVYWYQQSLDQGLQFLIQYYNGEERAKGNILERFSAQQFPDLHSELNLSSLELGDSALYFCASSRTNTGELFFGEGSRLTVL.

The rearrangement links TRBV25-1 to TRBJ2-7, with a possible D match to TRBD1 (6 bases). CDR1 and CDR2 (germline): MGHDK, SYGVNS. CDR3 length: 13 amino acids. V gave up 0 bases and J gave up 6 bases, with 9 bases separating them. CDR3 nucleotide sequence: TGTGCCAGCAGTGAATATATCAGGGGCGAGCAGTACTTC. Protein sequence: CASSEYIRGEQYF.

The J gene is TRBJ2-3, the V gene TRBV7-6; TRBD2 matches at 8 bases. V lost 5 bases and J lost 0; bases outside the gene matches: 4. From germline, CDR1 is SGHVS and CDR2 FNYEAQ. This CDR3 has 15 amino acids. In DNA, the CDR3 is TGTGCCAGCAGCATTACTAGCGGAAGCACAGATACGCAGTATTTT. It translates to CASSITSGSTDTQYF.

This clone was seen a handful of times. This sample also contains other DNA sequences that code for the same CDR3. The chain is built from TRBV7-3 and TRBJ2-1, with a possible D match to TRBD2 (6 bases). The CDR3 is 16 residues long. Trimming pared 5 bases from V and 0 bases from J, leaving 14 bases between. CDR1 SGHTA and CDR2 FQGTGA come from the germline V gene. Here the CDR3 reads CASSPRVAASYNEQFF. DNA of the CDR3: TGTGCCAGCAGCCCGCGGGTAGCGGCCTCCTACAATGAGCAGTTCTTC.

V is TRBV4-2 and J is TRBJ1-1, with TRBD1 matching over 8 bases. V was clipped by 2 bases and J by 7 bases; unmatched bases: 6. The germline CDR1 and CDR2 sequences are LGHNA and YNFKEQ. The CDR3 has 14 amino acids. CDR3 bases: TGTGCCAGCAGCCAACGCGGACAGGGCCATGAAGCTTTCTTT. As protein: CASSQRGQGHEAFF.

This sequence joins TRBV5-1 and TRBJ2-3; 8 nucleotides agree with TRBD1. The CDR3 length is 15 residues. Germline values: CDR1 SGHRS, CDR2 YFSETQ. The trim removed 3 bases at V and 2 bases at J, leaving 5 bases unmatched. The CDR3 is CASSYGTGHTDTQYF. The DNA of the CDR3 is TGCGCCAGCAGCTACGGGACAGGTCACACAGATACGCAGTATTTT.

This clone was found once. The chain combines TRBV19 with TRBJ2-1, with TRBD2 matching over 10 bases. In germline, CDR1 is LNHDA, CDR2 SQIVND (reference sequence). Trimming at V came to 3 bases and at J to 3 bases, leaving 5 bases not matched to a gene. This CDR3 is built from 16 residues. The CDR3 DNA sequence: TGTGCCAGTAGTATGCCTTGGACTAGCGGCTACAATGAGCAGTTCTTC. Translating it yields CASSMPWTSGYNEQFF.

This chain joins TRBV27 and TRBJ2-3; D possibly corresponds to TRBD1 (5 bases). CDR3 size: 15 residues. Trimming stripped 0 bases from V and 5 bases from J, with 12 bases between. Germline assignment: CDR1 MNHEY and CDR2 SMNVEV (reference sequence). CDR3 nucleotide sequence: TGTGCCAGCAGTTTATCAGCAGGGTGGGGAGATACGCAGTATTTT. It yields the protein CASSLSAGWGDTQYF.

V is TRBV6-5 and J is TRBJ2-7; weak D call: TRBD2 (5 bases). This CDR3 spans 15 amino acids. V lost 0 bases and J 1 base, leaving 10 bases between the germline ends. CDR1 and CDR2 (germline): MNHEY, SVGAGI. CDR3 bases: TGTGCCAGCAGTTACTCACTAGTGGGGTCCTACGAGCAGTACTTC. Translated, it gives CASSYSLVGSYEQYF.

This clone was seen just once. The CDR3 DNA sequence: TGTGCCAGCAGTTCTCAGGGGGCGCGGACCGGGGAGCTGTTTTTT. It translates to CASSSQGARTGELFF. This chain uses TRBV6-5 with TRBJ2-2, with 8 bases that match TRBD1. This CDR3 contains 15 residues. Germline trimming cut 4 bases from V and 5 bases from J; bases unmatched to any gene: 6. Germline CDR1 reads MNHEY; CDR2 reads SVGAGI.

The rearrangement uses TRBV28 and TRBJ1-5; weak D call: TRBD1 (6 bases). Trimming left V 5 bases short and J 5 bases short, with 13 bases between. Germline loops: CDR1 MDHEN, CDR2 SYDVKM. The CDR3 sequence is 14 residues long. The CDR3 DNA sequence: TGTGCCAGCAGTCCCCAGGGGTTTCATCAGCCCCAGCATTTT. Its protein product is CASSPQGFHQPQHF.

V is TRBV13 and J is TRBJ1-2, with TRBD1 matching over 7 bases. The germline V gene encodes CDR1 PRHDT and CDR2 FYEKMQ (reference sequence). The CDR3 extends over 17 amino acids. Trimming at V came to 6 bases and at J to 8 bases, leaving 21 bases not matched to a gene. The CDR3 DNA is TGTGCCAGCAGACCTCTCCTCATCATGGGGACCAGGGGGGGCTACACCTTC. Its protein is CASRPLLIMGTRGGYTF.

This clone was detected only a few times. This chain uses TRBV5-1 with TRBJ1-1, with TRBD1 matching over 7 bases. Germline CDR1 and CDR2: SGHRS and YFSETQ. This CDR3 region has 16 residues. The trim removed 4 bases at V and 1 base at J, leaving 10 bases unmatched. CDR3 nucleotides: TGCGCCAGCAGCAGGCGGGCCGGACAGGCGAACACTGAAGCTTTCTTT. Amino acid sequence: CASSRRAGQANTEAFF.

The chain has TRBV27 and TRBJ1-4; D gene uncertain. The CDR3 loop spans 14 amino acids. Trimming left V 3 bases short and J 4 bases short, with 9 bases between. Germline V gene lookup returns CDR1 MNHEY and CDR2 SMNVEV (reference sequence). For the CDR3, the DNA is TGTGCCAGCAGTTTGTCGCCGGTTAATGAAAAACTGTTTTTT. Protein sequence: CASSLSPVNEKLFF. The full variable domain, with the rest looked up from reference TRBV27 and TRBJ1-4, is EAQVTQNPRYLITVTGKKLTVTCSQNMNHEYMSWYRQDPGLGLRQIYYSMNVEVTDKGDVPEGYKVSRKEKRNFPLILESPSPNQTSLYFCASSLSPVNEKLFFGSGTQLSVL.

The chain employs TRBV5-6 and TRBJ1-6; no definite D call. Germline loops: CDR1 SGHDT, CDR2 YYEEEE. V gave up 2 bases and J gave up 5 bases, with 8 bases separating them. The CDR3 contains 14 residues. CDR3 amino acids: CASSFWQNNSPLHF. In nucleotides, the CDR3 is TGTGCCAGCAGCTTTTGGCAAAATAATTCACCCCTCCACTTT.

The chain carries TRBV19 and TRBJ1-1; 8 nucleotides line up with TRBD1. The V gene end was trimmed by 3 bases and the J gene end by 1 base; junction bases not matched to a gene: 1. This CDR3 comprises 14 residues. Looked up from germline, CDR1 is LNHDA and CDR2 is SQIVND (reference sequence). The CDR3 is CASSMGQENTEAFF. In DNA, the CDR3 is TGTGCCAGTAGTATGGGACAGGAGAACACTGAAGCTTTCTTT.

This chain joins TRBV5-1 and TRBJ1-2; 10 bases fit TRBD1. V lost 1 base and J lost 7; bases outside the gene matches: 13. This CDR3 is built from 17 residues. Germline values: CDR1 SGHRS, CDR2 YFSETQ. CDR3 in amino acids: CASSLLRQGAILGGYTF. The CDR3 DNA reads TGCGCCAGCAGCTTGCTCCGACAGGGGGCTATTTTGGGTGGCTACACCTTC.

DNA of the CDR3: TGTGCCAGCAGCCAAGATGGGACAGGGAATGAAAAACTGTTTTTT. Protein: CASSQDGTGNEKLFF. The chain uses TRBV4-2 and TRBJ1-4, with TRBD1 matching over 9 bases. This CDR3 region has 15 residues. The V gene's germline CDR1 is LGHNA and CDR2 YNFKEQ. V shed 0 bases, J shed 5 bases, and the junction held 1 base outside the gene matches.

The V gene is TRBV19, the J gene TRBJ1-1; D is possibly TRBD1 (6 bases). The CDR3 covers 16 residues. V gave up 2 bases and J gave up 1 base, with 14 bases separating them. Germline V CDR1 and CDR2: LNHDA, SQIVND (reference sequence). The CDR3 DNA follows: TGTGCCAGTAGTATAAGGAGACAGGTGAAGAACACTGAAGCTTTCTTT. This translates into CASSIRRQVKNTEAFF.